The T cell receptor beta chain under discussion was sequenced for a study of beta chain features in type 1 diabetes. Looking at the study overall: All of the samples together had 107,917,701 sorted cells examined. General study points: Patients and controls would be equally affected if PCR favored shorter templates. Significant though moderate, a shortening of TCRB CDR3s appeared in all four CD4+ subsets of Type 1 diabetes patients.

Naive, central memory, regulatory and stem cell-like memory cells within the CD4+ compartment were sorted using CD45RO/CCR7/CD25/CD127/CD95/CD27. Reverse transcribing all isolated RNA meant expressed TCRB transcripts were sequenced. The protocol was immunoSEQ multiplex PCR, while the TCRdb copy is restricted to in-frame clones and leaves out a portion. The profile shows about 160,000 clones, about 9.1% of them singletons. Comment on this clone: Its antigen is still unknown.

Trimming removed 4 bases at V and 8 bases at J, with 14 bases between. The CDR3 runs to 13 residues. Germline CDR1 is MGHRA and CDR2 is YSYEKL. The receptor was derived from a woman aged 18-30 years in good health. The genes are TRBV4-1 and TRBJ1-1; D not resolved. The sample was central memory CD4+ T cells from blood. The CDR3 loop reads CASSRGPGREAFF. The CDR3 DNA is TGCGCCAGCAGCCGAGGGCCTGGAAGGGAAGCTTTCTTT.